These 26 T cell receptor beta chains were sequenced from one sample in a study of CD8+ T cells in alopecia areata. Treatment denoted: oral pan-JAK inhibitor, 5-10 mg twice daily. Reverse transcription of extracted RNA yielded cDNA, which provided the sequencing template. Libraries were prepared by immunoSEQ multiplex PCR; TCRdb keeps only in-frame clonotypes and omits some of them. The repertoire holds 150,000 to 200,000 clones, with approximately 61% as singletons. Sequences were derived from CD4+ T cells sorted from blood, sampled at week 24, from a patient treated with tofacitinib. The receptors shown here come from a human donor with alopecia areata.

This clone was seen just once. This chain connects TRBV4-1 to TRBJ2-7; 11 positions match TRBD1. The germline V gene has CDR1 MGHRA and CDR2 YSYEKL. The CDR3 has 17 amino acids. Unmatched junction bases numbered 9, after V lost 0 bases and J lost 5 bases. The DNA for the CDR3 is TGCGCCAGCAGCCAAGATGTGCCCCGGGACAGGGGGGACGAGCAGTACTTC. Translated, it gives CASSQDVPRDRGDEQYF.

In this sample, this clone turned up a few times. The V and J genes are TRBV29-1 and TRBJ2-1, with D unresolved. CDR1 and CDR2 from the germline V gene are SQVTM and ANQGSEA. V lost 0 bases and J 0 bases, leaving 12 bases between the germline ends. The CDR3 is made up of 16 amino acids. CDR3 in DNA: TGCAGCGTTGAAGATGCGACAAGTAACTCCTACAATGAGCAGTTCTTC. Protein: CSVEDATSNSYNEQFF.

The chain recombines TRBV25-1 with TRBJ1-6; the D is unclear. V lost 6 bases and J 7 bases, leaving 13 bases between the germline ends. CDR3 size: 14 residues. The germline gives CDR1 MGHDK, CDR2 SYGVNS. In DNA form, the CDR3 reads TGTGCCAGCAGGACGACCGGCATAAATTCACCCCTCCACTTT. As protein: CASRTTGINSPLHF.

The rearrangement joins TRBV29-1 to TRBJ2-3; the D gene is possibly TRBD1 (6 bases). The V gene's germline CDR1 is SQVTM and CDR2 ANQGSEA. The CDR3 has 16 residues. Deletions cut 7 bases from V and 6 bases from J, with 26 bases between. The CDR3 spells CSAYGDKERSGDTQYF. As DNA, the CDR3 is TGCAGCGCGTACGGGGACAAAGAAAGGTCGGGGGATACGCAGTATTTT.

V is TRBV2 and J is TRBJ2-7; D is unresolved. Germline V gene sequence: CDR1 SNHLY, CDR2 FYNNEI. The CDR3 extends over 11 amino acids. V lost 8 bases and J lost 5, with 10 bases in between. Written as DNA, the CDR3 is TGTGCCAGCCACCGTGGTGACGAGCAGTACTTC. Its protein product is CASHRGDEQYF.

The chain joins TRBV9 to TRBJ1-1; D remains unclear. The CDR3 consists of 13 residues. V was clipped by 0 bases and J by 3 bases, with 6 bases between them. Germline CDR1 reads SGDLS; CDR2 reads YYNGEE. The CDR3 loop is CASSVGADTEAFF. CDR3 nucleotides: TGTGCCAGCAGCGTAGGGGCCGACACTGAAGCTTTCTTT.

This chain uses TRBV4-3 with TRBJ2-5; D unresolved. The CDR3 sequence is 10 residues long. V lost 6 bases, J lost 4 bases, and 3 bases lay in between. CDR1 and CDR2 from the germline V gene are LGHNA and YSLEER. The chain's CDR3 is CASSRETQYF. The CDR3 nucleotides read TGCGCCAGCAGTCGAGAGACCCAGTACTTC.

This clone turned up a few times. The chain joins TRBV4-2 to TRBJ2-5, with D perhaps assigned TRBD1 or TRBD2 (5 bases each). CDR1 and CDR2 (germline): LGHNA, YNFKEQ. Trimming removed 0 bases from V and 5 bases from J, with 7 bases in between. CDR3 length: 13 amino acids. The CDR3 DNA reads as TGTGCCAGCAGCCAAGAGGGGGTGGAGACCCAGTACTTC. Encoded protein: CASSQEGVETQYF.

The chain is built from TRBV29-1 and TRBJ2-2; 8 positions agree with TRBD1. Looked up from germline, CDR1 is SQVTM and CDR2 is ANQGSEA. CDR3 size: 15 residues. Trimming at V came to 5 bases and at J to 0 bases, leaving 5 bases not matched to a gene. The CDR3 here is CSVSGQAANTGELFF. CDR3 DNA sequence: TGCAGCGTTTCGGGACAGGCAGCGAACACCGGGGAGCTGTTTTTT.

The chain is built from TRBV29-1 and TRBJ1-5; the D is unclear. This CDR3 is 14 amino acids long. Between the trimmed V and J ends, which lost 6 bases and 6 bases, there was a span of 18 bases. Looked up from germline, CDR1 is SQVTM and CDR2 is ANQGSEA. This CDR3 reads CSVLTGGLAQPQHF. For the CDR3, the DNA is TGCAGCGTACTCACTGGAGGGTTGGCTCAGCCCCAGCATTTT.

The chain has TRBV4-3 and TRBJ1-1, with D perhaps matching TRBD1 (6 bases). CDR1 LGHNA and CDR2 YSLEER come from the germline V gene. V lost 5 bases to trimming and J lost 11 bases, with 18 bases between them. The CDR3 contains 13 residues. CDR3 residues: CASSSGASGTAFF. DNA for the CDR3: TGCGCCAGCAGCTCAGGGGCCTCAGGGACGGCTTTCTTT.

J is TRBJ2-7 and V is TRBV29-1, with 7 bases identical to TRBD1. V was pared by 6 bases and J by 0 bases, with 5 bases of the junction left unmatched. From germline, CDR1 is SQVTM and CDR2 ANQGSEA. The CDR3 consists of 13 residues. The CDR3, as DNA: TGCAGCGTCCAACAGGGGCCCTCCTACGAGCAGTACTTC. Protein product: CSVQQGPSYEQYF.

The V call is TRBV19, the J call TRBJ2-7, with TRBD1 matching 10 bases. CDR3 length: 15 residues. V trimming: 5 bases; J trimming: 2 bases; junction bases outside the gene matches: 6. Germline V gene lookup returns CDR1 LNHDA and CDR2 SQIVND (reference sequence). CDR3 bases: TGTGCCAGTAGTCGAGACGGGACAGGGGCCTACGAGCAGTACTTC. Encoded protein: CASSRDGTGAYEQYF. Combining the CDR3 with reference TRBV19 and TRBJ2-7 gives the whole variable domain DGGITQSPKYLFRKEGQNVTLSCEQNLNHDAMYWYRQDPGQGLRLIYYSQIVNDFQKGDIAEGYSVSREKKESFPLTVTSAQKNPTAFYLCASSRDGTGAYEQYFGPGTRLTVT.

The DNA for the CDR3 is TGTGCCAGACAGGGGCTGGGGACTGAAGCTTTCTTT. It codes for CARQGLGTEAFF. The rearrangement links TRBV2 to TRBJ1-1; 7 bases agree with TRBD1. Germline CDR1 and CDR2: SNHLY and FYNNEI. The V gene end was trimmed by 9 bases and the J gene end by 5 bases; junction bases not matched to a gene: 6. The CDR3 is made up of 12 amino acids.

V gene TRBV4-3 combines with J gene TRBJ2-1, with 10 positions matching TRBD2. With V trimmed by 1 base and J by 7 bases, 7 bases remained unmatched. CDR3 length: 16 amino acids. CDR1 is LGHNA, CDR2 YSLEER, per germline. The CDR3 bases are TGCGCCAGCAGCCAAGGGGTAGCGGGGGGAGGGAATGAGCAGTTCTTC. As protein: CASSQGVAGGGNEQFF.

The chain uses TRBV5-1 and TRBJ2-5; 7 nucleotides align to TRBD1. The CDR3 totals 14 residues. V was pared by 5 bases and J by 3 bases, with 7 bases of the junction left unmatched. CDR1 is SGHRS and CDR2 is YFSETQ in the germline V gene. The CDR3 sequence is CASSTDRAEETQYF. The CDR3 DNA follows: TGCGCCAGCAGTACTGACAGGGCTGAAGAGACCCAGTACTTC. The full variable domain, completed using reference TRBV5-1 and TRBJ2-5, is KAGVTQTPRYLIKTRGQQVTLSCSPISGHRSVSWYQQTPGQGLQFLFEYFSETQRNKGNFPGRFSGRQFSNSRSEMNVSTLELGDSALYLCASSTDRAEETQYFGPGTRLLVL.

This chain connects TRBV19 to TRBJ1-5; D unresolved. V lost 3 bases, J lost 5 bases, and 8 bases lay in between. The CDR3 has 13 residues. Germline CDR1 LNHDA, CDR2 SQIVND (reference sequence). The CDR3 DNA is TGTGCCAGTAGTATGAGGCTTCATCAGCCCCAGCATTTT. It encodes CASSMRLHQPQHF.

This clone has a count of ten or more. This chain links TRBV7-7 with TRBJ2-5; D unresolved. Between the trimmed V and J ends, which lost 0 bases and 4 bases, there was a span of 9 bases. Germline CDR1 SSHAT, CDR2 FNYEAQ (reference sequence). CDR3 length: 14 residues. CDR3 coding DNA: TGTGCCAGCAGCTTAGCTCCCTTTGGAGAGACCCAGTACTTC. Translation gives CASSLAPFGETQYF.

V is TRBV30 and J is TRBJ1-6; no definite D call. The ends were cut back, 0 bases at V and 6 bases at J, with 9 bases in the middle. The CDR3 has 14 residues. Germline lookup yields CDR1 GTSNPN and CDR2 SVGIG (reference sequence). CDR3 nucleotide sequence: TGTGCCTGGAGTGTAGTGGCAGTTAATTCACCCCTCCACTTT. Translation: CAWSVVAVNSPLHF.

The CDR3 bases are TGTGCCAGTAGTAATGGGTATCTAGCCAAAAACATTCAGTACTTC. This encodes CASSNGYLAKNIQYF. The rearrangement joins TRBV19 to TRBJ2-4; no firm D call. V lost 4 bases and J 0 bases, leaving 10 bases between the germline ends. This CDR3 is built from 15 residues. Germline V CDR1 and CDR2: LNHDA, SQIVND (reference sequence).

This clone occurred a few times. The chain has TRBV29-1 and TRBJ1-1; 7 bases are a match to TRBD1. The V and J ends lost 7 bases and 2 bases, in that order; junction bases with no gene match: 7. CDR3 length equals 13 residues. CDR1 and CDR2 (germline): SQVTM, ANQGSEA. CDR3 sequence: CSGLQGRNTEAFF. CDR3 coding DNA: TGCAGCGGCCTACAGGGGCGCAACACTGAAGCTTTCTTT.

In this sample, this clone turned up a few times. This sample includes further DNA sequences coding for the same CDR3. The chain employs TRBV5-5 and TRBJ2-3; D is tentatively TRBD1 or TRBD2 (5 bases each). Germline CDR1 SGHKS, CDR2 YYEKEE (reference sequence). V lost 0 bases to trimming and J lost 0 bases, with 8 bases between them. There are 15 residues in the CDR3. Here the CDR3 DNA reads TGTGCCAGCAGCTTGGGAGGGGTCAGCACAGATACGCAGTATTTT. This sequence encodes CASSLGGVSTDTQYF.

The rearrangement joins TRBV2 to TRBJ2-3; D might be TRBD2 (6 bases). CDR1 is SNHLY, CDR2 FYNNEI, per germline. CDR3 length equals 15 residues. Trimming took off 4 bases at V and 4 bases at J, with 15 bases between the two ends. CDR3 DNA: TGTGCCAGCAGTGGGTCCCCGGGGGATCCAGATACGCAGTATTTT. The encoded protein is CASSGSPGDPDTQYF.

The V and J genes are TRBV18 and TRBJ2-5, with D possibly called TRBD1 or TRBD2 (5 bases each). V shed 6 bases and J shed 4 bases, with 12 bases lying between them. From germline, CDR1 is KGHSH and CDR2 LQKENI. The CDR3 runs 13 residues. The CDR3 is CASSIPGGETQYF. The CDR3 region has the DNA TGTGCCAGCTCGATCCCTGGGGGAGAGACCCAGTACTTC.

The gene calls are TRBV14 and TRBJ1-2, with D possibly TRBD1 on 5 matching bases. The CDR3 length is 13 residues. V was trimmed by 4 bases and J by 10 bases, leaving 16 bases between them. Per germline, CDR1 SGHDN and CDR2 FVKESK. CDR3 region: CASSLKSSGPYTF. The CDR3 nucleotides are TGTGCCAGCAGCCTGAAGAGCTCGGGACCCTACACCTTC.

The chain recombines TRBV30 with TRBJ2-7, with 12 bases aligning to TRBD2. V was pared by 1 base and J by 3 bases, with 1 base of the junction left unmatched. The CDR3 covers 14 residues. The germline V gene encodes CDR1 GTSNPN and CDR2 SVGIG (reference sequence). The CDR3 loop is CAWSGGLAGYEQYF. The CDR3 nucleotides are TGTGCCTGGAGTGGGGGACTAGCGGGCTACGAGCAGTACTTC.